This is a list of T cell receptor beta chains from one sample in a study of monozygotic twins with cystic fibrosis. Profiling relied on immunoSEQ multiplex PCR, and the TCRdb table lists in-frame clones only, not all of them. The sample lists 29,000 or so clones; over 80% were seen once. Source material: blood. The source of these receptors is a girl aged 2 to 10 with cystic fibrosis. Both conserved end residues are part of each CDR3. Each record gives: V gene, J gene, clone size, D gene, CDR3 DNA, CDR3 protein. The D gene is left open where the match is weak. The size entry is marked missing in some rows and otherwise reads once, few, many or a size class.

>TRBV19|TRBJ1-4|few|TRBD1
TGTGCCAGTAGTCAAACCAGGGGGGCTAATGAAAAACTGTTTTTT
CASSQTRGANEKLFF
>TRBV29-1|TRBJ2-1|-|TRBD2
TGCAGCGTTAGCGGGAATTACTACAATGAGCAGTTCTTC
CSVSGNYYNEQFF
>TRBV6-5|TRBJ2-3|-|-
TGTGCCAGTACCGGACGCGTCACAGATACGCAGTATTTT
CASTGRVTDTQYF
>TRBV30|TRBJ2-7|-|-
TGTGCCTGGACCGACAGGACTTCCTACGAGCAGTACTTC
CAWTDRTSYEQYF
>TRBV27|TRBJ1-2|-|-
TGTGCCAGCAGTTTATTCCCCCAGAATGGCTACACCTTC
CASSLFPQNGYTF
>TRBV18|TRBJ2-7|-|-
TGTGCCAGCTCCCAGGGGTTCACCTACGAGCAGTACTTC
CASSQGFTYEQYF
>TRBV10-3|TRBJ2-5|-|-
TGTGCCATCACCAACGGACCCGAAGAGACCCAGTACTTC
CAITNGPEETQYF
>TRBV5-5|TRBJ2-1|-|TRBD2
TGTGCCAGCAGCTTGGGCGGGAGGGGCGTTGAGCAGTTCTTC
CASSLGGRGVEQFF
>TRBV25-1|TRBJ1-2|-|TRBD1
TGTGCCAGCAGTGCTGGGACAGGGGGGTCGGGGTATGGCTACACCTTC
CASSAGTGGSGYGYTF
>TRBV13|TRBJ1-2|-|-
TGTGCCAGCAGTTACCGGACGGCCTTGGGGGGCTACACCTTC
CASSYRTALGGYTF
>TRBV6-1|TRBJ1-1|-|-
TGTGCCAGCAGTGAAATGATAGGGTTTACTGAAGCTTTCTTT
CASSEMIGFTEAFF
>TRBV19|TRBJ1-1|-|TRBD1
TGTGCCAGTAGTAACACCGGACAGGGGGCTACTGAAGCTTTCTTT
CASSNTGQGATEAFF
>TRBV6-1|TRBJ2-3|-|TRBD2
TGTGCCAGCAGTGGCACTAGCGGGAGAAGTGCAGATACGCAGTATTTT
CASSGTSGRSADTQYF
>TRBV5-4|TRBJ2-3|-|-
TGTGCCAGCAGCTCCGGACGGAAGAGCACAGATACGCAGTATTTT
CASSSGRKSTDTQYF
>TRBV2|TRBJ1-5|-|-
TGTGCCAGCAGTGAAGTCCGGGTCAGGCATCAGCCCCAGCATTTT
CASSEVRVRHQPQHF
>TRBV19|TRBJ1-2|-|-
TGTGCCAGTAGTATAGTATGGGGACAAGATATCTATGGCTACACCTTC
CASSIVWGQDIYGYTF
>TRBV30|TRBJ2-1|-|-
TGTGCCTACCAGACGGGGGCCCACAATGAGCAGTTCTTC
CAYQTGAHNEQFF
>TRBV5-1|TRBJ2-1|once|TRBD2
TGCGCCAGCAGCTTTACAGCGGGAGCTTTCTACAATGAGCAGTTCTTC
CASSFTAGAFYNEQFF
>TRBV5-1|TRBJ2-7|-|-
TGCGCCAGCAGGGGAGAAAACTACGAGCAGTACTTC
CASRGENYEQYF
>TRBV5-4|TRBJ1-2|once|TRBD1
TGTGCCAGCAGGACAGGGAGGAATGGAGGCTACACCTTC
CASRTGRNGGYTF
>TRBV11-3|TRBJ2-1|-|-
TGTGCCAGCAGCTTAGAGGTGGGTTATGAGCAGTTCTTC
CASSLEVGYEQFF
>TRBV19|TRBJ1-2|-|TRBD1
TGTGCCAGTAGTAAAGACAGGGGGAAGATAGAAGGCTACACCTTC
CASSKDRGKIEGYTF
>TRBV7-9|TRBJ1-2|once|-
TGTGCCAGCAGCTTAGAAACAGCAAACTATGGCTACACCTTC
CASSLETANYGYTF
>TRBV5-6|TRBJ2-7|-|TRBD2
TGTGCCAGCAGCTTGGAACCCCCTAGCGGGGCCTCCTACGAGCAGTACTTC
CASSLEPPSGASYEQYF
>TRBV19|TRBJ2-7|-|-
TGTGCCAGTAGTATTCAACTCACGACGGAGGAGCAGTACTTC
CASSIQLTTEEQYF
>TRBV5-1|TRBJ2-2|few|-
TGCGCCAGCAGCTTGGAGGTCGGGGAGCTGTTTTTT
CASSLEVGELFF
>TRBV28|TRBJ1-2|-|-
TGTGCCAGCAGTCCTCGGGCCTATGGCTACACCTTC
CASSPRAYGYTF
>TRBV14|TRBJ2-7|-|-
TGTGCCAGCAGTCAGGGGATCTTGGCACGGCAGTACTTC
CASSQGILARQYF
>TRBV4-1|TRBJ1-2|-|TRBD1
TGCGCCAGCAGCTTCCGGGACAGGGATCAAGGCTACACCTTC
CASSFRDRDQGYTF
>TRBV10-3|TRBJ1-3|-|-
TGTGCCATCAGTGAAGTACCCGGACCAGGAAACACCATATATTTT
CAISEVPGPGNTIYF
>TRBV15|TRBJ1-2|-|-
TGTGCCACCAGCAGAGGGGTGGGCCTAGATGGCTACACCTTC
CATSRGVGLDGYTF
>TRBV29-1|TRBJ1-1|-|-
TGCAGCGTTGAAACCCCTATGGGCATGAACACTGAAGCTTTCTTT
CSVETPMGMNTEAFF
>TRBV5-6|TRBJ2-4|-|TRBD2
TGTGCCAGCAGCTTGTCACTAGCGGGCATCAAAAACATTCAGTACTTC
CASSLSLAGIKNIQYF
>TRBV5-4|TRBJ2-7|-|TRBD2
TGTGCCAGCAGCTATACTAGCGGGAGGGGAAGCTCCTACGAGCAGTACTTC
CASSYTSGRGSSYEQYF
>TRBV7-8|TRBJ2-1|-|TRBD2
TGTGCCAGCAGCTCGACGGGACTAGCGGGATACAATGAGCAGTTCTTC
CASSSTGLAGYNEQFF
>TRBV5-1|TRBJ1-1|few|-
TGCGCCAGCAGCTTGGGGGAGAACACTGAAGCTTTCTTT
CASSLGENTEAFF
>TRBV7-9|TRBJ2-7|-|-
TGTGCCAGCAGCTTAGGGACACGGTCCTACGAGCAGTACTTC
CASSLGTRSYEQYF
>TRBV9|TRBJ2-3|-|TRBD2
TGTGCCAGCACCCTGGGAGGGCAGGGTTACACAGATACGCAGTATTTT
CASTLGGQGYTDTQYF
>TRBV10-1|TRBJ2-1|-|TRBD2
TGCGCCAGCAGCGAGCTAGCGGGAGGGCCGGGTGAGCAGTTCTTC
CASSELAGGPGEQFF
>TRBV29-1|TRBJ2-1|-|TRBD2
TGCAGCGTTGCTAGCGGGAGTACGAATGAGCAGTTCTTC
CSVASGSTNEQFF
>TRBV6-5|TRBJ2-7|-|-
TGTGCCAGCAGACAGACAGGAAACTACGAGCAGTACTTC
CASRQTGNYEQYF
>TRBV5-1|TRBJ1-1|-|-
TGCGCCAGCAGCTTGGTTGGGCTCGAGGACACTGAAGCTTTCTTT
CASSLVGLEDTEAFF
>TRBV4-1|TRBJ2-3|-|TRBD2
TGCGCCAGCAGCCAAGATCCGGGACTAGCGGCGGCAGATACGCAGTATTTT
CASSQDPGLAAADTQYF
>TRBV19|TRBJ1-1|-|-
TGTGCCAGTAGTATCGCCCAGATCGGGAACACTGAAGCTTTCTTT
CASSIAQIGNTEAFF
>TRBV2|TRBJ1-2|-|-
TGTGCCAGCAGCTTGTCCAACTATGGCTACACCTTC
CASSLSNYGYTF
>TRBV25-1|TRBJ2-7|-|-
TGTGCCAGCAGTGGCCTAACCCTCTACGAGCAGTACTTC
CASSGLTLYEQYF
>TRBV14|TRBJ1-2|-|-
TGTGCCAGCAGCCAAGATATCGGCTACACCTTC
CASSQDIGYTF
>TRBV5-1|TRBJ2-7|-|-
TGCGCCAGCAGCTTGGTCGACAGTGTCTACGAGCAGTACTTC
CASSLVDSVYEQYF
>TRBV27|TRBJ1-1|-|-
TGTGCCAGCAGCGAGGCCAGTAACACTGAAGCTTTCTTT
CASSEASNTEAFF
>TRBV6-4|TRBJ2-1|once|-
TGTGCCAGCAGTGACTCAGCAGGTTCCTACAATGAGCAGTTCTTC
CASSDSAGSYNEQFF
>TRBV6-1|TRBJ2-7|-|TRBD1
TGTGCCAGCATGGGGTCCAAACAGGGGGGCTACGAGCAGTACTTC
CASMGSKQGGYEQYF
>TRBV28|TRBJ2-5|-|TRBD1
TGTGCCAGCAGTAGACAGGGAATAGAGACCCAGTACTTC
CASSRQGIETQYF
>TRBV6-1|TRBJ2-7|-|-
TGTGCCAGCAGCCAAGACAGCTCGCTCTACGAGCAGTACTTC
CASSQDSSLYEQYF
>TRBV18|TRBJ2-7|-|-
TGTGCCAGCTCACCCACTCCCACTACCTACGAGCAGTACTTC
CASSPTPTTYEQYF
>TRBV7-9|TRBJ2-7|-|TRBD2
TGTGCCAGCAACCCGGGACTAGCGGGAGGGCCTGACTACGAGCAGTACTTC
CASNPGLAGGPDYEQYF
>TRBV6-6|TRBJ2-7|-|TRBD2
TGTGCCAGCAGTTACTCCCAGCGGGAGGATTACGAGCAGTACTTC
CASSYSQREDYEQYF
>TRBV30|TRBJ1-2|-|-
TGTGCCTTACCCCGGGGACTTCCTATTAACTATGGCTACACCTTC
CALPRGLPINYGYTF
>TRBV27|TRBJ2-7|few|TRBD2
TGTGCCAGCAGTTTAGTGGCGGGAGGGCCCTACGAGCAGTACTTC
CASSLVAGGPYEQYF
>TRBV2|TRBJ1-2|-|-
TGTGCCAGCAGTCAGTCAGGGGAATTTAGTGGCTACACCTTC
CASSQSGEFSGYTF